This T cell receptor (beta chain) was sequenced during a study of beta chain features in type 1 diabetes. Researchers reported sorting CD4+ naive, central memory, regulatory and stem cell-like memory cells via CD45RO/CCR7/CD25/CD127/CD95/CD27. Each of the sorted populations had a purity greater than 95%. V dropped 11 bases and J dropped 2; count of bases not matched to a gene: 5. CDR3 size: 13 residues. Germline V CDR1 and CDR2: SEHNR, FQNEAQ (reference sequence). Every bit of the isolated RNA underwent reverse transcription, so sequencing read expressed TCRB transcripts. A few million reads were obtained on average from naive, central memory and regulatory T cell samples. Assay used: immunoSEQ multiplex PCR; TCRdb lists only in-frame clones, some missing. The data show 350,000 or so clones, with roughly a fifth seen just once and around 0.044% held by the top ten. There are a few counts of this clone.

The chain employs TRBV7-9 and TRBJ1-5; 8 nucleotides agree with TRBD1. This clonotype originated in a woman aged 18-30 years in good health. Specimen: naive CD4+ T cells from blood. Written as DNA, the CDR3 is TGTGCCTCAGGGGGCGAGGGCAATCAGCCCCAGCATTTT. Its translation is CASGGEGNQPQHF.